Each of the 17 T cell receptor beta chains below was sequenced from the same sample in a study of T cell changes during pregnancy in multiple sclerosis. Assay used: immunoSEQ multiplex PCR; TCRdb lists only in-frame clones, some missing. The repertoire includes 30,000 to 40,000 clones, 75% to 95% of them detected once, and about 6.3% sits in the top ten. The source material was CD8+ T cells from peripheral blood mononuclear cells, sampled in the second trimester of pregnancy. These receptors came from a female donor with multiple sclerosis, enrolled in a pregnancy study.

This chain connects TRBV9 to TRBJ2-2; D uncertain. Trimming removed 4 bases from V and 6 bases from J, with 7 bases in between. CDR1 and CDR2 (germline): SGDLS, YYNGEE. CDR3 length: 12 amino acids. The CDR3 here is CASSPGAGELFF. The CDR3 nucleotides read TGTGCCAGCAGCCCAGGTGCCGGGGAGCTGTTTTTT.

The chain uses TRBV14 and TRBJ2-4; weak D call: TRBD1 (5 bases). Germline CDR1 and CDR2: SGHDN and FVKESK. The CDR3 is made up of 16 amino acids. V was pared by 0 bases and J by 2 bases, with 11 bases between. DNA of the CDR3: TGTGCCAGCAGCCAAGACCTGTCAGGGTCCAAAAACATTCAGTACTTC. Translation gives CASSQDLSGSKNIQYF.

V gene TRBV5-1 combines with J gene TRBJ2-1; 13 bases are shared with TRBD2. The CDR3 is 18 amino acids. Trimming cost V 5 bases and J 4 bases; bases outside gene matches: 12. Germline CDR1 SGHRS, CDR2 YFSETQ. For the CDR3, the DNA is TGCGCCAGCAGAAGGACTAGCGGGGGCGGAACGGGGTACAATGAGCAGTTCTTC. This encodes CASRRTSGGGTGYNEQFF.

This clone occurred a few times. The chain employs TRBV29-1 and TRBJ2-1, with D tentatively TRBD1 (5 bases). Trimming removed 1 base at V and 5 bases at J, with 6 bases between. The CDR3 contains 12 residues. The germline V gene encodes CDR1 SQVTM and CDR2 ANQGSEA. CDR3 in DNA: TGCAGCGTTGAAGTCAGGGACAATGAGCAGTTCTTC. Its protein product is CSVEVRDNEQFF.

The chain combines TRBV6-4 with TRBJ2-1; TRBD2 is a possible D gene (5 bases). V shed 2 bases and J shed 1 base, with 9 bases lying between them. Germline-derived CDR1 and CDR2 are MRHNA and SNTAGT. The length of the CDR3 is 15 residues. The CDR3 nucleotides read TGTGCCAGCAGTGACGAGGGTGCTTCCTACAATGAGCAGTTCTTC. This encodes CASSDEGASYNEQFF.

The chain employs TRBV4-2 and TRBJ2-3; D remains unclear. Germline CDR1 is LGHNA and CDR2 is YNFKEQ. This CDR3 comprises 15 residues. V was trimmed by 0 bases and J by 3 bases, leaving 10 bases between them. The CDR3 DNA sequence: TGTGCCAGCAGCCAAGATCGAGGAGATACAGATACGCAGTATTTT. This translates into CASSQDRGDTDTQYF.

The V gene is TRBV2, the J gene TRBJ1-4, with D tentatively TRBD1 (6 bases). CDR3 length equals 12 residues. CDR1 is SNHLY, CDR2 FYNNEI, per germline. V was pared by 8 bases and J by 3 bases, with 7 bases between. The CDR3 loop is CASGQPNEKLFF. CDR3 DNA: TGTGCCAGCGGACAGCCTAATGAAAAACTGTTTTTT.

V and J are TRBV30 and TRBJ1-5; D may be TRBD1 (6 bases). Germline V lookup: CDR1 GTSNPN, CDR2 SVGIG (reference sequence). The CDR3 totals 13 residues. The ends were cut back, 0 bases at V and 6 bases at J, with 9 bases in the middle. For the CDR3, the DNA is TGTGCCTGGAGTGTCGGGGGGCGTCAGCCCCAGCATTTT. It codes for CAWSVGGRQPQHF.

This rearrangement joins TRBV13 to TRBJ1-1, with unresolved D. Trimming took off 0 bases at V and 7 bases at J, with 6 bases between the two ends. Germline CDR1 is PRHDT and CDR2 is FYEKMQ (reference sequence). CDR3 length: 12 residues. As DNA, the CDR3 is TGTGCCAGCAGCTTAGGGGCCGTTGAAGCTTTCTTT. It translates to CASSLGAVEAFF.

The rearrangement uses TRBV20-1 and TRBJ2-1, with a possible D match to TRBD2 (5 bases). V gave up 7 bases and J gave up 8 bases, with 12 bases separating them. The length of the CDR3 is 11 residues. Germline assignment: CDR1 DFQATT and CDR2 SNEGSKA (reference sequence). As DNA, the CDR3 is TGCAGTGGGGAGCCGGGCCATGAGCAGTTCTTC. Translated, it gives CSGEPGHEQFF.

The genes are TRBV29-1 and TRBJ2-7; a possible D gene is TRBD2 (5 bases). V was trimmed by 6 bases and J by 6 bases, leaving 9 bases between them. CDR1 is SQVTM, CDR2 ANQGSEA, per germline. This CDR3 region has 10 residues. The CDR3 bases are TGCAGCGTCCTCGGGGTCGAGCAGTACTTC. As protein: CSVLGVEQYF.

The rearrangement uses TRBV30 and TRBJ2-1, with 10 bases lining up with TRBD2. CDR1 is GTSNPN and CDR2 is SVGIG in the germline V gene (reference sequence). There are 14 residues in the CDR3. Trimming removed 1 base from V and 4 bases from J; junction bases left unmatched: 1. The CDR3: CAWSEAGGYNEQFF. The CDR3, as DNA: TGTGCCTGGAGTGAAGCGGGGGGGTACAATGAGCAGTTCTTC.

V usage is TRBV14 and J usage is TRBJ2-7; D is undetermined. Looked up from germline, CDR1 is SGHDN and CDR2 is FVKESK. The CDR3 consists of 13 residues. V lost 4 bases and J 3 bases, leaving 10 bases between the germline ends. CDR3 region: CASSPTSFYEQYF. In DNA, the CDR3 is TGTGCCAGCAGCCCCACTTCCTTCTACGAGCAGTACTTC.

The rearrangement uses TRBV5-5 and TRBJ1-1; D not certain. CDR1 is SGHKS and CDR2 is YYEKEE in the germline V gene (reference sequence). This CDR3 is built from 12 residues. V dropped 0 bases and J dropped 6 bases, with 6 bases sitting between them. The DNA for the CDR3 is TGTGCCAGCAGCTTGGATGGCTCTGAAGCTTTCTTT. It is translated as CASSLDGSEAFF.

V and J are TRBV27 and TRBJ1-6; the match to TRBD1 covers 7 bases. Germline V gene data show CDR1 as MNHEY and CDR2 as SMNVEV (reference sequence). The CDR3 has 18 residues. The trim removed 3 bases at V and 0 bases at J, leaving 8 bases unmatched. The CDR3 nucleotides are TGTGCCAGCAGTTTTGTCGGGACAGATGCCTCCTATAATTCACCCCTCCACTTT. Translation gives CASSFVGTDASYNSPLHF.

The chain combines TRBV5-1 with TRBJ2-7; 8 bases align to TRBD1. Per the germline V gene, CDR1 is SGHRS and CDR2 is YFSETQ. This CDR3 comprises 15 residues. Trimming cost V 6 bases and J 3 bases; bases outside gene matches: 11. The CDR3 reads CASTVLPDRDYEQYF. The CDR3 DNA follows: TGCGCCAGCACCGTGCTCCCGGACAGGGACTACGAGCAGTACTTC.

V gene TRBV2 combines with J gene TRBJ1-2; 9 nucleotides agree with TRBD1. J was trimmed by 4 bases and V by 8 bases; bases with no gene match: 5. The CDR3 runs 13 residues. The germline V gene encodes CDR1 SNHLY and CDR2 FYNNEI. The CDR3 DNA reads TGTGCCAGCTCGGGACAGGGCGGCTATGGCTACACCTTC. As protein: CASSGQGGYGYTF.